This T cell receptor beta chain appears in the sequencing data of a study of T cell repertoires in cytomegalovirus infection. Study details: A matching HLA type, together with CMV infection, was signaled by public TCR beta signatures. Study findings and constraints: HLA-C-restricted CMV-specific TCR beta clonotypes prevailed in the ex vivo response.

MiXCR, run by TCRdb on the reads, gives a single entry per CDR3 protein. The sample yields hundreds of thousands of distinct CDR3 sequences, roughly 15% seen once. On this clonotype: Its antigen is as yet unknown.

The source material was PBMCs. This receptor was taken from a human donor in good health (CMV status not recorded). Some clones in this sample may be carry-over from other donors' samples.

CDR3 in DNA: TGTGCCAGCAGTTCCTCAATCACTAGCGGGGGGCAGTTCTTC. Its translation is CASSSSITSGGQFF. The chain employs TRBV27 and TRBJ2-1; 11 bases are a match to TRBD2. The germline V gene has CDR1 MNHEY and CDR2 SMNVEV (reference sequence). The CDR3 length is 14 residues. After removal of 4 bases from V and 12 bases from J, the junction contained 8 bases not matched to a gene.